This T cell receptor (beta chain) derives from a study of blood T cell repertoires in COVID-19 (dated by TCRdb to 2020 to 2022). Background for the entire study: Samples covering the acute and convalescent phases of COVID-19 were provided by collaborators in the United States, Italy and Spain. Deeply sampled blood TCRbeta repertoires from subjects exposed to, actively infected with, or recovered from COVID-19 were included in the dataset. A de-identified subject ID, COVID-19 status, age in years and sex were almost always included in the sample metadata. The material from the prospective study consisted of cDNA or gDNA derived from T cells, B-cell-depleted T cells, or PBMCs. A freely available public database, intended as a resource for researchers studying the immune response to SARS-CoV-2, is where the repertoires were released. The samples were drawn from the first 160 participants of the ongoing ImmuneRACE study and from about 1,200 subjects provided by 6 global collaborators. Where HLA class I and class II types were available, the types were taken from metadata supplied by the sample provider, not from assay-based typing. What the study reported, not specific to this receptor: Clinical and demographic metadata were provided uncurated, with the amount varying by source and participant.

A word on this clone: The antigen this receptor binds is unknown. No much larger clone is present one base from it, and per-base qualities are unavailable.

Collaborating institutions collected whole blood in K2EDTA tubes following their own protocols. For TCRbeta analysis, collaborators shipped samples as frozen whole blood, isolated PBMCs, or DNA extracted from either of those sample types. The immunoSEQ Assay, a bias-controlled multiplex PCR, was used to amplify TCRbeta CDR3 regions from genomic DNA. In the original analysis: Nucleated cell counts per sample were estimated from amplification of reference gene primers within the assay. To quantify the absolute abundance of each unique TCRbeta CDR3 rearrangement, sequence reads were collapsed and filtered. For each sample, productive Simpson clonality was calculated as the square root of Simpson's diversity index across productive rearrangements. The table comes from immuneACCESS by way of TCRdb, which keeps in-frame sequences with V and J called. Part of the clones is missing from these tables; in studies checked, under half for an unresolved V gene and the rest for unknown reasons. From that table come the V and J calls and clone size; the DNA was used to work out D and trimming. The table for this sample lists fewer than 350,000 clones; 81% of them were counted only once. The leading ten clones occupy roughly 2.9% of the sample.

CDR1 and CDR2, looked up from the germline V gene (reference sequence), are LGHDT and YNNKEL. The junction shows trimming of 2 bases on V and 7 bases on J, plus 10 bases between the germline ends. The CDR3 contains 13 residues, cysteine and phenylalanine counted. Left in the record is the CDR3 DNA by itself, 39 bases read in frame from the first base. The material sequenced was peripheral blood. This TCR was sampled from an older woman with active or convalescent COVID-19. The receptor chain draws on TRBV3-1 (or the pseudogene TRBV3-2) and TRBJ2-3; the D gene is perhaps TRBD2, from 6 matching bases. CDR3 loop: CASSQPGVHTQYF. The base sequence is TGTGCCAGCAGCCAACCGGGGGTACATACGCAGTATTTT.